The next 3 T cell receptor beta chains were all read from a single sample in a study of T cells in Graves' hyperthyroidism and ophthalmopathy. The CDR3 regions of TCR beta were amplified from RNA transcripts. The HTBI set primed first-round TCR CDR3 RT-PCR. TCRdb ran MiXCR on the multiplex PCR reads and lists one entry per CDR3 protein. The sample includes roughly 420,000 distinct CDR3 sequences, 15% to 17% of them seen just once. The sample consisted of blood. These receptors were obtained from a young woman with Graves' hyperthyroidism.

As to this clonotype: At one end, the junction sequence differs from germline, possibly due to a read error. The rearrangement joins TRBV11-2 to TRBJ1-3; unclear D gene. CDR1 is SGHAT and CDR2 is FQNNGV in the germline V gene. The CDR3 has 16 residues. CDR3 in DNA: TGTGCCAGCAGTCACACCCCTTCATTCTCTGGAAACACCATATATTTC. Translating it yields CASSHTPSFSGNTIYF.

This clonotype was detected once. Being one base from a much bigger clone, this may be a read error. V and J are TRBV7-3 and TRBJ2-5; D is uncertain. Germline CDR1 is SGHTA and CDR2 is FQGTGA. V lost 3 bases to trimming and J lost 5 bases, with 10 bases between them. The CDR3 runs to 13 residues. CDR3 nucleotide sequence: TGTGCCAGCAGCTTGGAGCACGAGGAGACCCAGTACTTC. This encodes CASSLEHEETQYF.

This clonotype was picked up many times. The rearrangement uses TRBV5-1 and TRBJ2-2; tentative D call: TRBD2 (6 bases). The V end was cut by 4 bases, the J end by 2 bases, with 12 bases between. CDR3 length: 15 residues. CDR1 and CDR2 (germline): SGHRS, YFSETQ. The DNA of the CDR3 is TGCGCCAGCAGCGGAACCACTAGCAACACCGGGGAGCTGTTTTTT. Translation gives CASSGTTSNTGELFF.